A single sample is the source of the 31 T cell receptor beta chains below, sequenced in a study of spatial heterogeneity in lung cancer. TCRdb redid the calling of the 5' RACE reads with MiXCR, one entry per CDR3 protein. Counted here are roughly 40,000 distinct CDR3 sequences, 6.5% to 8% occurring once; the ten biggest clones make up around 42%. Time point meaning: sample taken at primary tumor resection. Extraction of whole RNA from tumor, nontumor lung or frozen PBMC preceded unsorted sequencing. The sequencing used PBMCs, collected at surgery. The receptors come from a female donor with early-stage non-small cell lung cancer.

In this sample, this clonotype turned up a few times. V and J are TRBV18 and TRBJ2-7, with a weak D call TRBD2 (5 bases). Germline CDR1 and CDR2: KGHSH and LQKENI. Trimming left V 4 bases short and J 1 base short, with 11 bases between. The CDR3 has 14 residues. The chain's CDR3 is CASSLNRDSYEQYF. CDR3 coding DNA: TGTGCCAGCTCACTTAACCGGGATTCCTACGAGCAGTACTTC.

The sample holds a few counts of this clonotype. The gene calls are TRBV30 and TRBJ2-7; 10 positions match TRBD1. J gave up 6 bases and V 5 bases, and 7 bases lay outside the gene matches. This CDR3 comprises 13 residues. The germline V gene has CDR1 GTSNPN and CDR2 SVGIG (reference sequence). The CDR3 is CAWQTGTGVEQYF. For the CDR3, the DNA is TGTGCCTGGCAAACCGGGACAGGGGTCGAGCAGTACTTC.

In this sample, this clonotype turned up many times. This rearrangement joins TRBV5-1 to TRBJ1-2; D not certain. The germline CDR1 and CDR2 sequences are SGHRS and YFSETQ. The CDR3 totals 13 residues. V was pared by 0 bases and J by 8 bases, with 11 bases between. CDR3 sequence (DNA): TGCGCCAGCAGCTTGGTCAGTCCTTTGGGCTACACCTTC. It yields the protein CASSLVSPLGYTF.

The chain has TRBV25-1 and TRBJ1-3; TRBD1 might be the D (5 bases). The CDR3 length is 12 residues. Looked up from germline, CDR1 is MGHDK and CDR2 is SYGVNS. The V end was cut by 6 bases, the J end by 8 bases, with 11 bases between. CDR3 bases: TGTGCCAGCAGCCGACAGACCGACACCATATATTTT. Protein sequence: CASSRQTDTIYF.

The table lists this clonotype with many counts. The gene calls are TRBV4-1 and TRBJ2-7, with D maybe TRBD1 (5 bases). CDR1 is MGHRA and CDR2 is YSYEKL in the germline V gene. There are 15 residues in the CDR3. With 4 bases removed from V and 0 bases from J, the gap between germline ends came to 13 bases. CDR3 sequence reads: CASSLRTSSSYEQYF. The DNA for the CDR3 is TGCGCCAGCAGCCTTCGGACAAGCAGCTCCTACGAGCAGTACTTC.

This clonotype showed up just a few times. The chain joins TRBV25-1 to TRBJ1-6; D is ambiguous. Trimming cost V 4 bases and J 5 bases, with 6 bases left between them. Germline V lookup: CDR1 MGHDK, CDR2 SYGVNS. The CDR3 loop spans 13 amino acids. Written as DNA, the CDR3 is TGTGCCAGCAGTGCACAGAATAATTCACCCCTCCACTTT. Protein: CASSAQNNSPLHF.

The chain recombines TRBV6-6 with TRBJ2-3; 7 bases align to TRBD1. The CDR3 loop spans 16 amino acids. In germline, CDR1 is MNHNY, CDR2 SVGAGI (reference sequence). Germline trimming cut 4 bases from V and 2 bases from J; bases unmatched to any gene: 9. The CDR3 sequence is CASSSKPGQHTDTQYF. The CDR3 nucleotides are TGTGCCAGCAGTTCTAAACCGGGACAGCACACAGATACGCAGTATTTT.

This clonotype was observed many times. This chain joins TRBV18 and TRBJ2-5, with a tentative D call TRBD1 (6 bases). The V end lost 4 bases, the J end lost 1 base, and 13 bases lay between the germline ends. The germline V gene has CDR1 KGHSH and CDR2 LQKENI. This CDR3 is 15 amino acids long. CDR3 bases: TGTGCCAGCTCACGATCCGGGACACTCCAAGAGACCCAGTACTTC. This encodes CASSRSGTLQETQYF.

Ten or more counts support this clonotype. The CDR3: CASSLGTARFGELFF. The CDR3 DNA sequence: TGTGCCAGCAGTTTAGGGACAGCAAGGTTCGGGGAGCTGTTTTTT. The chain carries TRBV12-3 or TRBV12-4 and TRBJ2-2; possibly TRBD1 for D (6 bases). The CDR3 has 15 residues. The V and J ends lost 1 base and 7 bases respectively, with 13 bases between them.

Only a few counts were recorded for this clonotype. The chain is built from TRBV18 and TRBJ1-5, with 8 bases fitting TRBD1. This CDR3 has 15 amino acids. After removal of 4 bases from V and 2 bases from J, the junction contained 4 bases not matched to a gene. The germline V gene has CDR1 KGHSH and CDR2 LQKENI. The CDR3 loop is CASSLQGAGNQPQHF. The CDR3 DNA follows: TGTGCCAGCTCACTTCAGGGGGCTGGCAATCAGCCCCAGCATTTT. Full variable domain (outside the CDR3, taken from reference TRBV18 and TRBJ1-5): NAGVMQNPRHLVRRRGQEARLRCSPMKGHSHVYWYRQLPEEGLKFMVYLQKENIIDESGMPKERFSAEFPKEGPSILRIQQVVRGDSAAYFCASSLQGAGNQPQHFGDGTRLSIL.

The sample holds many counts of this clonotype. This chain connects TRBV6-5 to TRBJ2-1; TRBD2 agrees at 11 bases. J was trimmed by 9 bases and V by 5 bases; bases with no gene match: 9. The CDR3 is made up of 15 amino acids. Germline V gene data show CDR1 as MNHEY and CDR2 as SVGAGI. This CDR3 reads CASSAGLAGVGEQFF. DNA for the CDR3: TGTGCCAGCAGTGCCGGACTAGCGGGCGTTGGTGAGCAGTTCTTC.

This clonotype has ten or more counts. V is TRBV5-1 and J is TRBJ2-5, with 9 nucleotides matching TRBD2. Trimming removed 0 bases from V and 4 bases from J; junction bases left unmatched: 10. Germline CDR1 reads SGHRS; CDR2 reads YFSETQ. The CDR3 is 17 residues long. The CDR3 DNA sequence: TGCGCCAGCAGCTTGGAGACCCGGCGGGGGGGCCTAGAGACCCAGTACTTC. The encoded protein is CASSLETRRGGLETQYF.

The CDR3 reads CASSLGSSTDTQYF. DNA of the CDR3: TGCGCCAGCAGCTTGGGCAGTAGCACAGATACGCAGTATTTT. J is TRBJ2-3 and V is TRBV5-1; no reliable D call. CDR1 SGHRS and CDR2 YFSETQ come from the germline V gene. The CDR3 consists of 14 residues. V gave up 0 bases and J gave up 0 bases, with 5 bases separating them.

This clonotype was counted between two and nine times. V is TRBV20-1 and J is TRBJ2-1; 8 positions match TRBD1. This CDR3 contains 16 residues. Trimming removed 6 bases from V and 7 bases from J; junction bases left unmatched: 17. Germline CDR1 is DFQATT and CDR2 is SNEGSKA (reference sequence). The chain's CDR3 is CSAQPRHRNRGNEQFF. The DNA of the CDR3 is TGCAGTGCCCAACCTCGTCACAGAAACAGGGGGAATGAGCAGTTCTTC.

This clonotype has only a few counts. V gene TRBV20-1 combines with J gene TRBJ2-7; D not resolved. The CDR3 consists of 10 residues. Deletions cut 5 bases from V and 3 bases from J, with 5 bases between. Germline loops: CDR1 DFQATT, CDR2 SNEGSKA (reference sequence). The CDR3 region is CSAGIYEQYF. The DNA for the CDR3 is TGCAGTGCTGGAATCTACGAGCAGTACTTC.

The chain couples TRBV12-3 or TRBV12-4 to TRBJ2-7; tentative D call: TRBD2 (5 bases). The CDR3 length is 13 residues. The V end lost 1 base, the J end lost 4 bases, and 8 bases lay between the germline ends. Here the CDR3 DNA reads TGTGCCAGCAGTTTAGGGGAGATTTACGAGCAGTACTTC. Residues: CASSLGEIYEQYF.

This clonotype was detected only a few times. The gene calls are TRBV20-1 and TRBJ2-3, with 9 bases matching TRBD2. Germline loops: CDR1 DFQATT, CDR2 SNEGSKA (reference sequence). After removal of 5 bases from V and 2 bases from J, the junction contained 8 bases not matched to a gene. This CDR3 has 15 amino acids. The CDR3 spells CSAGGTSMDTDTQYF. CDR3 DNA sequence: TGCAGTGCTGGGGGGACTAGCATGGACACAGATACGCAGTATTTT.

The table lists this clonotype with many counts. The chain is built from TRBV6-2 or TRBV6-3 and TRBJ1-5, with no clear D. Per the germline V gene, CDR1 is MNHEY and CDR2 is SVGEGT. CDR3 length: 17 amino acids. V was trimmed by 5 bases and J by 1 base, leaving 18 bases between them. The DNA for the CDR3 is TGTGCCAGCAGTCCCCTCAGAGAAGGGATGAGCAATCAGCCCCAGCATTTT. Translating gives CASSPLREGMSNQPQHF.

This clonotype was counted only a few times. DNA for the CDR3: TGTGCCAGCAGCTTAAGGTGGGGGGAACCCTACGAGCAGTACTTC. Translated, it gives CASSLRWGEPYEQYF. The chain joins TRBV7-9 to TRBJ2-7; D might be TRBD2 (6 bases). The CDR3 contains 15 residues. The germline CDR1 and CDR2 sequences are SEHNR and FQNEAQ (reference sequence). Trimming removed 2 bases at V and 2 bases at J, with 13 bases between.

J is TRBJ1-2 and V is TRBV2, with 9 bases fitting TRBD1. The V segment lost 4 bases and the J segment 2 bases; nucleotides outside the gene matches: 5. CDR3 length: 15 amino acids. Germline-derived CDR1 and CDR2 are SNHLY and FYNNEI. CDR3 DNA: TGTGCCAGCAGTGCGGACAGGGGAAGAAACTATGGCTACACCTTC. Its protein is CASSADRGRNYGYTF.

In this sample, this clonotype turned up many times. V is TRBV4-1 and J is TRBJ1-3; no clear D gene. V lost 0 bases and J lost 4, with 7 bases in between. Germline V CDR1 and CDR2: MGHRA, YSYEKL. The CDR3 spans 14 residues. The CDR3 DNA sequence: TGCGCCAGCAGCCAAGACGGAGGGGGAAACACCATATATTTT. It is translated as CASSQDGGGNTIYF.

In this sample, this clonotype turned up many times. The chain joins TRBV2 to TRBJ1-6; maybe TRBD1 (5 bases). Per germline, CDR1 SNHLY and CDR2 FYNNEI. V gave up 5 bases and J gave up 0 bases, with 11 bases separating them. The CDR3 is 16 residues long. CDR3 in DNA: TGTGCCAGCAGTCCCAGGGTGAGCTCCTATAATTCACCCCTCCACTTT. This codes for CASSPRVSSYNSPLHF.

This clonotype was recorded many times. The gene calls are TRBV7-6 and TRBJ1-1; D remains unclear. The V end was cut by 3 bases, the J end by 6 bases, with 11 bases between. The germline CDR1 and CDR2 sequences are SGHVS and FNYEAQ. CDR3 size: 13 residues. CDR3 protein: CASSLAPGSEAFF. As DNA, the CDR3 is TGTGCCAGCAGCTTGGCCCCCGGCTCTGAAGCTTTCTTT.

The genes are TRBV12-3 or TRBV12-4 and TRBJ2-7, with D possibly called TRBD1 or TRBD2 (5 bases each). Trimming took 5 bases from V and 0 from J, leaving 11 bases between them. The CDR3 sequence is 14 residues long. CDR3 nucleotide sequence: TGTGCCAGCAGTCCCAGGGACCTCTCCTACGAGCAGTACTTC. Its protein product is CASSPRDLSYEQYF.

This clonotype was recorded at least ten times. V gene TRBV7-3 combines with J gene TRBJ2-1, with unresolved D. Trimming took 5 bases from V and 0 from J, leaving 5 bases between them. The CDR3 contains 13 residues. The germline CDR1 and CDR2 sequences are SGHTA and FQGTGA. In nucleotides, the CDR3 is TGTGCCAGCAGCCCCGGCTCCTACAATGAGCAGTTCTTC. Translated, it gives CASSPGSYNEQFF.

This clonotype showed up many times. The V gene is TRBV7-8, the J gene TRBJ1-1; 9 nucleotides align to TRBD1. CDR3 length: 16 amino acids. The germline gives CDR1 SGHVS, CDR2 FQNEAQ. The V and J ends lost 2 bases and 4 bases, in that order; junction bases with no gene match: 8. The CDR3 DNA reads as TGTGCCAGCAGCTTACTAGGGACAGGGTGGTCCACTGAAGCTTTCTTT. This gives the protein CASSLLGTGWSTEAFF.

The chain links TRBV7-2 to TRBJ1-6, with D maybe TRBD1 (5 bases). Per germline, CDR1 SGHTA and CDR2 FQGNSA. The V gene lost 2 bases and the J gene lost 16 bases, with 12 bases spanning the gap. The CDR3 extends over 12 amino acids. The CDR3 DNA reads TGTGCCAGCAGCTTACGGGGCGCGAGTCTCCACTTT. It encodes CASSLRGASLHF.

This chain uses TRBV7-2 with TRBJ1-1; no firm D call. The CDR3 has 13 amino acids. The V gene lost 5 bases and the J gene lost 0 bases, with 7 bases spanning the gap. Looked up from germline, CDR1 is SGHTA and CDR2 is FQGNSA. The CDR3 loop reads CASSPYLNTEAFF. The DNA for the CDR3 is TGTGCCAGCAGCCCGTACTTGAACACTGAAGCTTTCTTT.

This clonotype was recorded many times. The V and J genes are TRBV2 and TRBJ2-5; the D gene is possibly TRBD2 (7 bases). There are 14 residues in the CDR3. V lost 4 bases, J lost 2 bases, and 11 bases lay in between. Germline loops: CDR1 SNHLY, CDR2 FYNNEI. CDR3 residues: CASSAQGGQETQYF. CDR3 nucleotides: TGTGCCAGCAGTGCACAGGGAGGGCAAGAGACCCAGTACTTC.

This clonotype has more than one count but fewer than ten. The chain links TRBV12-3 or TRBV12-4 to TRBJ1-3; the D is unclear. V was pared by 3 bases and J by 0 bases, with 12 bases between. The length of the CDR3 is 16 residues. DNA for the CDR3: TGTGCCAGCAGTTTGAGTCCAGCATACTCTGGAAACACCATATATTTT. As protein: CASSLSPAYSGNTIYF.

In this sample, this clonotype turned up many times. This chain links TRBV20-1 with TRBJ2-1; possibly TRBD1 or TRBD2 for D (5 bases each). Germline V CDR1 and CDR2: DFQATT, SNEGSKA (reference sequence). The CDR3 has 14 residues. CDR3 residues: CNQLGTPNYNEQFF. In DNA, the CDR3 is TGCAACCAACTCGGGACCCCAAACTACAATGAGCAGTTCTTC.